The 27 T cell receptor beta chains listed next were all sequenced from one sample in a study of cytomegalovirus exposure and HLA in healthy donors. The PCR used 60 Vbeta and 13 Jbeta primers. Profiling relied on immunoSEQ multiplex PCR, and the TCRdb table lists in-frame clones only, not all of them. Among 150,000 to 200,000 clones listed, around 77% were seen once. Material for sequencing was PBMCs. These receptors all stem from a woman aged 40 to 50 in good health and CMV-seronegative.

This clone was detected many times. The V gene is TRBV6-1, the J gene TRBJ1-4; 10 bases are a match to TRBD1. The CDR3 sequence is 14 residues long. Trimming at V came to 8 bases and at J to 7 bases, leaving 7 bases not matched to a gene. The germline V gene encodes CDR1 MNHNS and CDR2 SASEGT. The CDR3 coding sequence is TGTGCCAGCCAGACCGGGACAGGGGTTGAAAAACTGTTTTTT. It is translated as CASQTGTGVEKLFF.

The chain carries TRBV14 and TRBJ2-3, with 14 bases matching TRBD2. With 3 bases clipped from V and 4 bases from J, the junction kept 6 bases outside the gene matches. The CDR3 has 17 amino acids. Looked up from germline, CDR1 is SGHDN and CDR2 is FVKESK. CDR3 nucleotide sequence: TGTGCCAGCAGCCAGGGGACTAGCGGGAGTTTCGCAGATACGCAGTATTTT. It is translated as CASSQGTSGSFADTQYF.

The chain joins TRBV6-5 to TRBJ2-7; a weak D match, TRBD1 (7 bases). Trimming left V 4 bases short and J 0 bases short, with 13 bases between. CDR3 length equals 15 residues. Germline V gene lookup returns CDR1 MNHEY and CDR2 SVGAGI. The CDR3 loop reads CASSLGGTDSYEQYF. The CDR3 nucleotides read TGTGCCAGCAGTTTAGGCGGGACAGACTCCTACGAGCAGTACTTC.

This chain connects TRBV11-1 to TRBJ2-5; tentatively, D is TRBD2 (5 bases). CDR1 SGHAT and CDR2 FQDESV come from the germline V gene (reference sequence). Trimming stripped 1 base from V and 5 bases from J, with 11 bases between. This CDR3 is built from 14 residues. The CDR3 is CASSLELASETQYF. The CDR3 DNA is TGTGCCAGCAGCTTAGAGCTAGCATCGGAGACCCAGTACTTC.

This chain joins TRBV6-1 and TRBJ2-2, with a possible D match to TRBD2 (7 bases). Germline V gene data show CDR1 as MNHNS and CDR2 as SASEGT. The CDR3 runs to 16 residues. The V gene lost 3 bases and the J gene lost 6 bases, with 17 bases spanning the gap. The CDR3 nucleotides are TGTGCCAGCAGTGACGGCGGGAGTCACAGGGCCGGGGAGCTGTTTTTT. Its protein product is CASSDGGSHRAGELFF.

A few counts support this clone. The CDR3 reads CASSLGTSGLGEQYF. The CDR3 nucleotides read TGTGCCAGCAGTTTAGGGACTAGCGGGCTAGGGGAGCAGTACTTC. This chain joins TRBV27 and TRBJ2-7; 12 bases are a match to TRBD2. Germline CDR1 MNHEY, CDR2 SMNVEV (reference sequence). After removal of 2 bases from V and 7 bases from J, the junction contained 6 bases not matched to a gene. The CDR3 is 15 amino acids.

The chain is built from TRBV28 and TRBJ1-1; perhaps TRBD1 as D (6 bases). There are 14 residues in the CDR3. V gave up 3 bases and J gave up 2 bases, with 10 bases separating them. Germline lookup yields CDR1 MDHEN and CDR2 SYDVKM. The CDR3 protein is CASSFYRANTEAFF. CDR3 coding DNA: TGTGCCAGCAGTTTCTACAGGGCTAACACTGAAGCTTTCTTT.

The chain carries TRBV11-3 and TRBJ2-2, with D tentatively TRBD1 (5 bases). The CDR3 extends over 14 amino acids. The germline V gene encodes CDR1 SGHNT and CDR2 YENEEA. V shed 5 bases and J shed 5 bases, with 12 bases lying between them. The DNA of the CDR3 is TGTGCCAGCAGCCTAGGACAAAGGACCGGGGAGCTGTTTTTT. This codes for CASSLGQRTGELFF. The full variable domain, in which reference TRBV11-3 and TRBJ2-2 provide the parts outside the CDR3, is EAGVVQSPRYKIIEKKQPVAFWCNPISGHNTLYWYLQNLGQGPELLIRYENEEAVDDSQLPKDRFSAERLKGVDSTLKIQPAELGDSAVYLCASSLGQRTGELFFGEGSRLTVL.

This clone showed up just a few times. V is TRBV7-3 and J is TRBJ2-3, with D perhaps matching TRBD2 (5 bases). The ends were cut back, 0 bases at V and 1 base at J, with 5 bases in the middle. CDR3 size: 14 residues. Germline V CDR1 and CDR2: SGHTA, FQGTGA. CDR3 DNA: TGTGCCAGCAGCTTAACTAGCGGCACAGATACGCAGTATTTT. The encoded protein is CASSLTSGTDTQYF. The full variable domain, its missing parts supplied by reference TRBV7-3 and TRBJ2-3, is GAGVSQTPSNKVTEKGKYVELRCDPISGHTALYWYRQSLGQGPEFLIYFQGTGAADDSGLPNDRFFAVRPEGSVSTLKIQRTERGDSAVYLCASSLTSGTDTQYFGPGTRLTVL.

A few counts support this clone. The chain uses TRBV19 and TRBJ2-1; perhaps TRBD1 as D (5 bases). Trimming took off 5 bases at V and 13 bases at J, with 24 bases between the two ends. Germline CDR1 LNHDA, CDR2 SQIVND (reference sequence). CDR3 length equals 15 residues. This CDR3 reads CASSLDGLGPYPQFF. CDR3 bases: TGTGCCAGTAGTCTCGATGGTCTGGGGCCCTATCCCCAGTTCTTC.

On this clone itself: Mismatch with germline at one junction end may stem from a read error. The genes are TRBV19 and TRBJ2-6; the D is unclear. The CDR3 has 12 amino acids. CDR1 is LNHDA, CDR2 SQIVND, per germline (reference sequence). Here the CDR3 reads CASESEANVLTF. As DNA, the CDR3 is TGTGCCAGTGAGTCTGAGGCCAACGTCCTGACTTTC. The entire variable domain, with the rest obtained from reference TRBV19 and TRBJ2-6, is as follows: DGGITQSPKYLFRKEGQNVTLSCEQNLNHDAMYWYRQDPGQGLRLIYYSQIVNDFQKGDIAEGYSVSREKKESFPLTVTSAQKNPTAFYLCASESEANVLTFGAGSRLTVL.

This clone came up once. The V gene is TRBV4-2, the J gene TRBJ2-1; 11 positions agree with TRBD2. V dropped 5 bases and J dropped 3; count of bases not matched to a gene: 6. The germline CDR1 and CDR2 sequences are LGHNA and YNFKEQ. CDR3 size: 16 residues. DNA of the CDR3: TGTGCCAGCAGCTATGGGACTAGCGGACTCTACAATGAGCAGTTCTTC. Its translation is CASSYGTSGLYNEQFF.

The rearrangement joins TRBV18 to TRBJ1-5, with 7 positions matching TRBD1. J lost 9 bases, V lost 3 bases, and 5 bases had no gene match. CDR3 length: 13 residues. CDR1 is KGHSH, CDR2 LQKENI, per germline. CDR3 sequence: CASSPTGSSPQHF. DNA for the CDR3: TGTGCCAGCTCACCGACAGGGTCTTCGCCCCAGCATTTT.

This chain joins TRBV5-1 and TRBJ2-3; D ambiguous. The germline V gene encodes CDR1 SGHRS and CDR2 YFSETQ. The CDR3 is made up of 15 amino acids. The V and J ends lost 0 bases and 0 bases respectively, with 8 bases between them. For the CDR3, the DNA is TGCGCCAGCAGCTTGGCGGCGGAGAGCACAGATACGCAGTATTTT. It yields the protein CASSLAAESTDTQYF.

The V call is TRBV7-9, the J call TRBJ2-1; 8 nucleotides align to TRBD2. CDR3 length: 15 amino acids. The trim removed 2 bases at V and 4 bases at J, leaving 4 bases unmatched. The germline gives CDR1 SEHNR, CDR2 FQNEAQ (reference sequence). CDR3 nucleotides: TGTGCCAGCAGCTTACTCGGGGGGGGGTACAATGAGCAGTTCTTC. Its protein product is CASSLLGGGYNEQFF.

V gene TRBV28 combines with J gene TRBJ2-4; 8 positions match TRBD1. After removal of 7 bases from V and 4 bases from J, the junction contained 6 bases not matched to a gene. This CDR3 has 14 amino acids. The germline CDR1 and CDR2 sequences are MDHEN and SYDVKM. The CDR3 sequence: CASTSGGKKNIQYF. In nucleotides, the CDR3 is TGTGCCAGCACCTCAGGGGGCAAAAAAAACATTCAGTACTTC.

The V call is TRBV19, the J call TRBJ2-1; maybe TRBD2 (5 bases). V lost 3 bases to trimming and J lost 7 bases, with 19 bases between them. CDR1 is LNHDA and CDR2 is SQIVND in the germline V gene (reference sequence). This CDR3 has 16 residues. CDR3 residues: CASSIRASSGWNEQFF. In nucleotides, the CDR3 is TGTGCCAGTAGTATTCGGGCGTCCTCGGGGTGGAATGAGCAGTTCTTC.

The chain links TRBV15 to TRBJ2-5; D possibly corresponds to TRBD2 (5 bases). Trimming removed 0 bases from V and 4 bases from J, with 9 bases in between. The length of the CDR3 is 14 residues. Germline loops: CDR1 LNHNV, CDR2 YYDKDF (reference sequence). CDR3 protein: CATSRDRGSETQYF. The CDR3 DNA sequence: TGTGCCACCAGCAGAGATCGAGGGTCAGAGACCCAGTACTTC.

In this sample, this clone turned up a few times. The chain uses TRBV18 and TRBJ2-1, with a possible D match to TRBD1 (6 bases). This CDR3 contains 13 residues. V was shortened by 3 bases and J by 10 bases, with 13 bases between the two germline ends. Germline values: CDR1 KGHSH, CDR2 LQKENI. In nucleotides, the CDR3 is TGTGCCAGCTCACCTATACAGGGAAACGAGCAGTTCTTC. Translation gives CASSPIQGNEQFF.

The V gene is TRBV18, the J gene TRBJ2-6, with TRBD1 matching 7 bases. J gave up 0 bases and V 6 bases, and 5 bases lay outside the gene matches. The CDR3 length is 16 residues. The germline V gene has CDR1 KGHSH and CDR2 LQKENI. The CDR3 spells CASSRDSPSGANVLTF. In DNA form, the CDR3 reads TGTGCCAGCTCTCGGGACAGCCCCTCTGGGGCCAACGTCCTGACTTTC.

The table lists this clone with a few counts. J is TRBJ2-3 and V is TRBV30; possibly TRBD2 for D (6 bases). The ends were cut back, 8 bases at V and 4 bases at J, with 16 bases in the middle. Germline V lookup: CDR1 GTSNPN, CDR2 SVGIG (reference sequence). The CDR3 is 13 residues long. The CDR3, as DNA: TGTGCCCACGGGACTTTAGCGGCAGATACGCAGTATTTT. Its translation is CAHGTLAADTQYF.

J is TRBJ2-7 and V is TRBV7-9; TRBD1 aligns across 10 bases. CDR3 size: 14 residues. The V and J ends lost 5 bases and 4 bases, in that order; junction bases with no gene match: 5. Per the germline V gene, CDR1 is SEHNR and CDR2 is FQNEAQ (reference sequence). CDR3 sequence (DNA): TGTGCCAGCAGCATTGACAGGGGGCCATACGAGCAGTACTTC. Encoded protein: CASSIDRGPYEQYF.

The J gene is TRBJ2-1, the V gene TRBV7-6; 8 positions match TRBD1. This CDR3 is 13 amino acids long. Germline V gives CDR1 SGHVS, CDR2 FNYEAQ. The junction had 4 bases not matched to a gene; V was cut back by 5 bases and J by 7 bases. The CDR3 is CASSPRQGNEQFF. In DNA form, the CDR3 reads TGTGCCAGCAGCCCTCGACAGGGGAATGAGCAGTTCTTC.

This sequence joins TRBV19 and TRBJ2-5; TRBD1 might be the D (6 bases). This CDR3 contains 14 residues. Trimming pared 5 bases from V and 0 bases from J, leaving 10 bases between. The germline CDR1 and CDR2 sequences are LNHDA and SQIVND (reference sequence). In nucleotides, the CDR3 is TGTGCCAGTAGTGCCCGGACAGACCAAGAGACCCAGTACTTC. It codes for CASSARTDQETQYF.

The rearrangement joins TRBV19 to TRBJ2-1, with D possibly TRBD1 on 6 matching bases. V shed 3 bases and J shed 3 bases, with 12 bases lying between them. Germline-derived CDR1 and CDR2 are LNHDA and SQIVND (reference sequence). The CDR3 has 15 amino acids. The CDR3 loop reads CASSMFRTDYNEQFF. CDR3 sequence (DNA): TGTGCCAGTAGTATGTTCCGGACAGACTACAATGAGCAGTTCTTC.

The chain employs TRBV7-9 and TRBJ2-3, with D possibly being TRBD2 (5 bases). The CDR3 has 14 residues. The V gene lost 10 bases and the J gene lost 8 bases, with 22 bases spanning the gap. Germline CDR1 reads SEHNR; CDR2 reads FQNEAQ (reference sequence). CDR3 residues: CATNQDSVLRTQYF. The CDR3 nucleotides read TGTGCCACAAATCAGGACTCCGTTTTGCGTACGCAGTATTTT.

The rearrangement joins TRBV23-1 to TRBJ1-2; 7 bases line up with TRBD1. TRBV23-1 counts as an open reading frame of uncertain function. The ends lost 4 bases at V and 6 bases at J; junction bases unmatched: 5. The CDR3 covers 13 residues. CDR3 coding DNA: TGCGCCAGCAGTCCCGACAGGGACAATGGCTACACCTTC. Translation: CASSPDRDNGYTF.